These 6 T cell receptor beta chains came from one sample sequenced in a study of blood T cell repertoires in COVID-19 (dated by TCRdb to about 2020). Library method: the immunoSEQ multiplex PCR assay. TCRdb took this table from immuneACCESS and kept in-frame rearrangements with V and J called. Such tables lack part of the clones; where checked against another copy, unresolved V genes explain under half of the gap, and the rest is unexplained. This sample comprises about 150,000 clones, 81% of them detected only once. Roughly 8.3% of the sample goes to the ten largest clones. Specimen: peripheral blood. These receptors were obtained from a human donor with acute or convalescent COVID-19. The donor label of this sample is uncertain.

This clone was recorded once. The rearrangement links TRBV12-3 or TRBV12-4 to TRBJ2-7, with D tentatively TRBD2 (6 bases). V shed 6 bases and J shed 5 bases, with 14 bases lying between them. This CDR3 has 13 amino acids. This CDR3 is CASSPGAGHEQYF. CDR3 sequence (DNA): TGTGCCAGCAGCCCGGGAGCGGGTCACGAGCAGTACTTC.

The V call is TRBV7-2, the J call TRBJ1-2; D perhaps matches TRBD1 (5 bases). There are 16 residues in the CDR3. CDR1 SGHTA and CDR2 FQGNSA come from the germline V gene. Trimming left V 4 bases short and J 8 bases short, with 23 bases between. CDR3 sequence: CASSSQSGTSSGGYTF. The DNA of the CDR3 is TGTGCCAGCAGCTCCCAATCCGGGACTTCTTCGGGCGGCTACACCTTC.

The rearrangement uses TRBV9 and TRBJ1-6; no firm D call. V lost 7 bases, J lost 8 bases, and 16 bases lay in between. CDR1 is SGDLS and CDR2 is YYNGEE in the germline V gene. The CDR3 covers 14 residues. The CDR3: CASALRVGYSPLHF. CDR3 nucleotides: TGTGCCAGCGCCTTGCGGGTGGGGTATTCACCCCTCCACTTT.

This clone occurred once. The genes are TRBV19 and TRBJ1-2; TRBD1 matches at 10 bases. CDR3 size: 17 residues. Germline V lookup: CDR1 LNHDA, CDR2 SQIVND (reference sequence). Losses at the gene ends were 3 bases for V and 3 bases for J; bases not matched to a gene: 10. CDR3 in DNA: TGTGCCAGTAGTATCGTTCCGGGACAGGGGTCTCACTATGGCTACACCTTC. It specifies CASSIVPGQGSHYGYTF.

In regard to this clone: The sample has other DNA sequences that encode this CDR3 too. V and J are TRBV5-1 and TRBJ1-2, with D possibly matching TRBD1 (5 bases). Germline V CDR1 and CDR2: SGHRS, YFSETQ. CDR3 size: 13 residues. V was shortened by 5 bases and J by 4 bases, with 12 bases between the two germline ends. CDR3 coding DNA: TGCGCCAGCAGTTCCACAGGCTTCTATGGCTACACCTTC. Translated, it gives CASSSTGFYGYTF.

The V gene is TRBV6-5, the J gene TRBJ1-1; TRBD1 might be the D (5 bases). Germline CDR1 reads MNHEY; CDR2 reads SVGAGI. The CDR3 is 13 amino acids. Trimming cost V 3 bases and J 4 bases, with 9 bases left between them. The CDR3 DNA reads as TGTGCCAGCAGTTATTGGGGGGGCACTGAAGCTTTCTTT. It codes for CASSYWGGTEAFF.